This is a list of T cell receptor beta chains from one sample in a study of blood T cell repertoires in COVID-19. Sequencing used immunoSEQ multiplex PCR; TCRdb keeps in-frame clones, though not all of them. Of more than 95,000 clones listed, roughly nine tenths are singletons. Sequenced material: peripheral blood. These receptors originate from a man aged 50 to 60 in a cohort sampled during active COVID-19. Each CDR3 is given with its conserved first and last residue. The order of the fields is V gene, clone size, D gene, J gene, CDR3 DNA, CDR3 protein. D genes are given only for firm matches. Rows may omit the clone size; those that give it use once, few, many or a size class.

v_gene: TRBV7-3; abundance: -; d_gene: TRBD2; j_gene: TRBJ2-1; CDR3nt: TGTGCCAGCAGCTCGAAGACTAGCGGGGGGGCACGGCAGTTCTTC; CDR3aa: CASSSKTSGGARQFF
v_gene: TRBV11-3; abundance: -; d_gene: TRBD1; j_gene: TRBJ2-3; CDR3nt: TGTGCCAGCAGCTTAGACCGGGACAGCCCCGAGTATTTT; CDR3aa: CASSLDRDSPEYF
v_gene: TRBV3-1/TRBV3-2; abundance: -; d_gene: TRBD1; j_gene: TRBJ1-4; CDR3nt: TGTGCCAGCCGACAGGGGCCCGAAAAACTGTTTTTT; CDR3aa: CASRQGPEKLFF
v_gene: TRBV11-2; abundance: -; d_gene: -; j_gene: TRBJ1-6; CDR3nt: TGTGCCAGCAGCTCGCTGGCGGGTTCACCCCTCCACTTT; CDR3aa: CASSSLAGSPLHF
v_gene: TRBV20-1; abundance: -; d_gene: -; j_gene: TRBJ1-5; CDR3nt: TGCAGTGCTAGTACACAGCAAAATCAGCCCCAGCATTTT; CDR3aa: CSASTQQNQPQHF
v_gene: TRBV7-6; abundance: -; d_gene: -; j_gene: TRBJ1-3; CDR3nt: TGTGCCAGCAGCTCTAGGCTGACCTCTGGAAACACCATATATTTT; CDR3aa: CASSSRLTSGNTIYF
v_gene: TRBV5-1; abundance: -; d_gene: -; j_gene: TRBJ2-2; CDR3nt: TGCGCCAGCAGCTTGGGAGGGCCTCGGGCTAGTGGCACCGGGGAGCTGTTTTTT; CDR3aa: CASSLGGPRASGTGELFF
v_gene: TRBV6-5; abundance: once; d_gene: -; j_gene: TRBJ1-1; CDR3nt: TGTGCCAGCAGAAGGCCCTCGGGCACTGAAGCTTTCTTT; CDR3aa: CASRRPSGTEAFF
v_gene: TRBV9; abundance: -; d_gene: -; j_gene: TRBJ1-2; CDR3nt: TGTGCCAGCAGCAAAGAGGGGGAGCCGAACTATGGCTACACCTTC; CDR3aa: CASSKEGEPNYGYTF
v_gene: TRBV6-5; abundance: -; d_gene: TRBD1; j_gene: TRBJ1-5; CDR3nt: TGTGCCAGCAGTTCAGACAGGGGATCCAATCAGCCCCAGCATTTT; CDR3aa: CASSSDRGSNQPQHF
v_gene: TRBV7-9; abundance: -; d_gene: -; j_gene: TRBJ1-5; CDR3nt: TGTGCCAGCAGCTTCGAGGGGGAGGGAGGGCCCCAGCATTTT; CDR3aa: CASSFEGEGGPQHF
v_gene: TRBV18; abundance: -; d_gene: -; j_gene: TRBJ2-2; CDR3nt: TGTGCCAGCTCACAGCGACAGACGGTTCAGGGCGGGGAGCTGTTTTTT; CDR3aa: CASSQRQTVQGGELFF
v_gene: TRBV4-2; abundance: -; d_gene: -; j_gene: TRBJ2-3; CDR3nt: TGTGCCAGCAGCCAAGAGCCTCCTAGCGTGCCTAGCACAGATACGCAGTATTTT; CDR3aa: CASSQEPPSVPSTDTQYF
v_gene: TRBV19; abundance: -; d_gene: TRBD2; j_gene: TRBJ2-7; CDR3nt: TGTGCCAGTAGTGCTAGCGGGGGACTCCACTACGAGCAGTACTTC; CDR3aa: CASSASGGLHYEQYF
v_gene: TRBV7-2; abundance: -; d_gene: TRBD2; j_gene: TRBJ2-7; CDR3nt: TGTGCCAGCAGTTCCGGGACTAGCGGGGGGGCTTACGAGCAGTACTTC; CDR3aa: CASSSGTSGGAYEQYF
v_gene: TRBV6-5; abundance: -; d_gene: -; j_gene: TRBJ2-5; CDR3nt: TGTGCCAGCAGTTACTCCAATGGAGGGACCCAGTACTTC; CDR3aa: CASSYSNGGTQYF
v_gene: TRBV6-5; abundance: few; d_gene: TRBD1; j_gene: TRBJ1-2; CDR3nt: TGTGCCAGCAGTTCTCTGTGGACAGGGAAAGGCTACACCTTC; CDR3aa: CASSSLWTGKGYTF
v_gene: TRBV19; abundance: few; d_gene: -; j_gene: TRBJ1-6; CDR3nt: TGTGCCAGTAGGAAGGAGGACCGGGAGTCCCTCCACTTT; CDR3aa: CASRKEDRESLHF
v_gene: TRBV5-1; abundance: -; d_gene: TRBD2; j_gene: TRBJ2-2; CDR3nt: TGCGCCAGCAGTAGAGTAGCGGGGGCGAACACCGGGGAGCTGTTTTTT; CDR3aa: CASSRVAGANTGELFF
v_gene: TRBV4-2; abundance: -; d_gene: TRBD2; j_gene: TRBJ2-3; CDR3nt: TGTGCCAGCAGCCGCGTCGGGACTAGCGGGGGGTCTGATACGCAGTATTTT; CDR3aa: CASSRVGTSGGSDTQYF
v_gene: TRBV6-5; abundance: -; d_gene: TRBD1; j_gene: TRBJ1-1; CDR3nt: TGTGCCAGCAGGTCGACAGGGGGCACTGAAGCTTTCTTT; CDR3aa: CASRSTGGTEAFF
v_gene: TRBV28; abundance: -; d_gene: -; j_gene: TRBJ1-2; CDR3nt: TGTGCCAGCAGCCCCCCGGGGTATGGCTACACCTTC; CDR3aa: CASSPPGYGYTF
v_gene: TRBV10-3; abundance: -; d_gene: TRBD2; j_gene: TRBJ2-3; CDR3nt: TGTGCCATCAGTGATCCTAGCGGGGGATTAACAGATACGCAGTATTTT; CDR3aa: CAISDPSGGLTDTQYF
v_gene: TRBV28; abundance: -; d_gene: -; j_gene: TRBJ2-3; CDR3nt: TGTGCCAGCAAACTAGTCTCTAGCACAGATACGCAGTATTTT; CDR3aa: CASKLVSSTDTQYF
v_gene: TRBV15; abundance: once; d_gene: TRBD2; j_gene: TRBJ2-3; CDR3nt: TGTGCCACCAGCAGGAGACTAGCGGGGGGCACAGATACGCAGTATTTT; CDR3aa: CATSRRLAGGTDTQYF
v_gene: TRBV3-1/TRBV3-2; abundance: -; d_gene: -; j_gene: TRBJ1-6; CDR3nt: TGTGCCAGCAGCCAACCGGGGGATTCACCCCTCCACTTT; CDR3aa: CASSQPGDSPLHF
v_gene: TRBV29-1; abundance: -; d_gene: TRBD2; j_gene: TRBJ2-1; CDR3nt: TGCAGCGTTGATCACCTAGCGGGGAATGAGCAGTTCTTC; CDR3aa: CSVDHLAGNEQFF
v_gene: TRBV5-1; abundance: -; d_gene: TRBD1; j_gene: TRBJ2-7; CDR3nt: TGCGCCAGCAGCTTGGAGACAGGGTTGTACGAGCAGTACTTC; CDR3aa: CASSLETGLYEQYF
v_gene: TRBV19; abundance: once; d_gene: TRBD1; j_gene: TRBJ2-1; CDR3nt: TGTGCCAGTAGCCGTCTTGGGACAGGGTACAATGAGCAGTTCTTC; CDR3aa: CASSRLGTGYNEQFF
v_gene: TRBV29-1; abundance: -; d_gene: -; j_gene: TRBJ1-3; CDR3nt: TGCAGCGTTGAAACCAGCTCTGGAAACACCATATATTTT; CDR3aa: CSVETSSGNTIYF
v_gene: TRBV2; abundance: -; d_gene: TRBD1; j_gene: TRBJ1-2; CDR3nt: TGTGCCAGCAGGAGGGGGCTCGGCTACACCTTC; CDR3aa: CASRRGLGYTF
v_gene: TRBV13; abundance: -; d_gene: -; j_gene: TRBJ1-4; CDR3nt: TGTGCCAGCAGCCTTCCAGGTGGAAAACTGTTTTTT; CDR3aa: CASSLPGGKLFF
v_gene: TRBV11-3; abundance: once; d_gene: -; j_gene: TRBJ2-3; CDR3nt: TGTGCCAGCAGCTTAGTCCCGGGGGTGGCGACAGATACGCAGTATTTT; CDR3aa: CASSLVPGVATDTQYF
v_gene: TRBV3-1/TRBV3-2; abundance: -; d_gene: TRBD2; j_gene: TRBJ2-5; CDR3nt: TGTGCCAGCAGCCATACCGGGACTAGCCGCGAGACCCAGTACTTC; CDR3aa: CASSHTGTSRETQYF
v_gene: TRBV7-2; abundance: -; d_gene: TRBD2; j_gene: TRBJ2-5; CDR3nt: TGTGCCAGCAGCTTAGGGGTGGCGGGAGGCCAAGAGACCCAGTACTTC; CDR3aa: CASSLGVAGGQETQYF
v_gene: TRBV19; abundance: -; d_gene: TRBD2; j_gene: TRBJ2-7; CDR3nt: TGTGCCAGTAGTATATTCTCGGGGGGGGAGCAGTACTTC; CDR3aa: CASSIFSGGEQYF
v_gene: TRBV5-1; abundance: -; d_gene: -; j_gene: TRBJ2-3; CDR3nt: TGCGCCAGCAGCTTATATGCGGGTGGGGGCACAGATACGCAGTATTTT; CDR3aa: CASSLYAGGGTDTQYF
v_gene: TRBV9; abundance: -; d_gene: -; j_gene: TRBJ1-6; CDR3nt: TGTGCCAGCAGCGTAGAGCCGTATAATTCACCCCTCCACTTT; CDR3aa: CASSVEPYNSPLHF
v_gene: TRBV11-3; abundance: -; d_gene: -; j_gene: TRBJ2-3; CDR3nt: TGTGCCAGCAGCTTAGACGGTTCTAGCACAGATACGCAGTATTTT; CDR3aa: CASSLDGSSTDTQYF
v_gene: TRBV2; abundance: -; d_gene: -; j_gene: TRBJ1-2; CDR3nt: TGTGCCAGCAGTGAGGAAGGGAACTCTGGGGCCTACACCTTC; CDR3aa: CASSEEGNSGAYTF
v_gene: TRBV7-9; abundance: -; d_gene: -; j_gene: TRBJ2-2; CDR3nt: TGTGCCAGCAGCTTAGCGCAGGCCGTCACCGGGGAGCTGTTTTTT; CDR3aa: CASSLAQAVTGELFF